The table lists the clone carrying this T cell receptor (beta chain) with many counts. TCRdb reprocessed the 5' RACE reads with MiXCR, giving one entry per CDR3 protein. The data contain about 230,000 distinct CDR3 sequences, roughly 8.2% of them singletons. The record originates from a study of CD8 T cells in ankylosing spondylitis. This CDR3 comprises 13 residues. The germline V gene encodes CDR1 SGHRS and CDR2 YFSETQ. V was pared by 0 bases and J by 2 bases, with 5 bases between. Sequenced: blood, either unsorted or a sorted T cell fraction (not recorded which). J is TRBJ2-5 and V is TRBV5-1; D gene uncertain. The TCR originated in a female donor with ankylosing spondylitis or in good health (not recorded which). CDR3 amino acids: CASSLGPQETQYF. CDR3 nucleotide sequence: TGCGCCAGCAGCTTGGGTCCACAAGAGACCCAGTACTTC.